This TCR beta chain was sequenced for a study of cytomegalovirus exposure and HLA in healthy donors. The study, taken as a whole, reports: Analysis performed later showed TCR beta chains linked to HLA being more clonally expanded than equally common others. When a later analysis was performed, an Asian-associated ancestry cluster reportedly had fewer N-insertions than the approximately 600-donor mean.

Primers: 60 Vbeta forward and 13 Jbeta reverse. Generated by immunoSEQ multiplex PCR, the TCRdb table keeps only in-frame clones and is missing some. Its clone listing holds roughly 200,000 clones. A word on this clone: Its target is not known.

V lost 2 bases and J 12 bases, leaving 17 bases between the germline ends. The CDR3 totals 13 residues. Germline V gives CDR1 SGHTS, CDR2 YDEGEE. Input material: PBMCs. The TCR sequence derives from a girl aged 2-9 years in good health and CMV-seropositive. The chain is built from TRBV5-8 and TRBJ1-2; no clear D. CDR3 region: CASSLIRFLFHTF. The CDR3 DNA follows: TGTGCCAGCAGCTTAATCAGATTTTTGTTCCACACCTTC.